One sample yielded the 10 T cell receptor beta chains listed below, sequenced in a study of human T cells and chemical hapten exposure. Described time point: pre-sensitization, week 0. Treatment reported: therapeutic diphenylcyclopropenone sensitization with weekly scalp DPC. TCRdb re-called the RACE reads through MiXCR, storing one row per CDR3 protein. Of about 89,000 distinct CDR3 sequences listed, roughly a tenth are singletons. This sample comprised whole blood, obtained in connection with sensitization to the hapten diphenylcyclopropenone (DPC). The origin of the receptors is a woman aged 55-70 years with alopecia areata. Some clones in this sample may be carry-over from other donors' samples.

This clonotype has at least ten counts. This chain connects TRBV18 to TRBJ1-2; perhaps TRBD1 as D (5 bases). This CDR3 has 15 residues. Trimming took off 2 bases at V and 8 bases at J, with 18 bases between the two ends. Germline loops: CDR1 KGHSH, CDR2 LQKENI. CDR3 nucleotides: TGTGCCAGCTCACCAGCGGCAACACAGGAGCGAGGCTACACCTTC. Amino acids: CASSPAATQERGYTF.

CDR3 nucleotides: TGTGCCAGCAGCGCCACACAGGGGGTTGGAAACACCATATATTTT. It specifies CASSATQGVGNTIYF. This chain uses TRBV9 with TRBJ1-3; TRBD1 matches 8 bases. V was pared by 3 bases and J by 3 bases, with 5 bases of the junction left unmatched. This CDR3 has 15 amino acids. The germline gives CDR1 SGDLS, CDR2 YYNGEE. Supplemented by reference TRBV9 and TRBJ1-3, the full variable domain reads DSGVTQTPKHLITATGQRVTLRCSPRSGDLSVYWYQQSLDQGLQFLIQYYNGEERAKGNILERFSAQQFPDLHSELNLSSLELGDSALYFCASSATQGVGNTIYFGEGSWLTVV.

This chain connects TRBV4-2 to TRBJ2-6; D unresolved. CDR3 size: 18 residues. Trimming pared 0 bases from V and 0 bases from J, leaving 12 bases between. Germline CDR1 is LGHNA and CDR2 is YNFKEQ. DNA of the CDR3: TGTGCCAGCAGCCAAGATCGGCCACTGAGCTCTGGGGCCAACGTCCTGACTTTC. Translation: CASSQDRPLSSGANVLTF.

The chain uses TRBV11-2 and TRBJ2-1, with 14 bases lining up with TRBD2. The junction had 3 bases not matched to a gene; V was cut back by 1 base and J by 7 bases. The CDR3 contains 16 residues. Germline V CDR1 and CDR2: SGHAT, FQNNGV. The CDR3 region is CASSLGRTSGGNEQFF. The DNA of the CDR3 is TGTGCCAGCAGCTTAGGGAGGACTAGCGGGGGGAATGAGCAGTTCTTC.

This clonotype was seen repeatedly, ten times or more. CDR3 residues: CASSYSQDTQYF. For the CDR3, the DNA is TGTGCCAGCAGTTACTCTCAGGACACGCAGTATTTT. V is TRBV6-6 and J is TRBJ2-3; D not resolved. The length of the CDR3 is 12 residues. Germline V lookup: CDR1 MNHNY, CDR2 SVGAGI (reference sequence). Between the trimmed V and J ends, which lost 0 bases and 9 bases, there was a span of 7 bases.

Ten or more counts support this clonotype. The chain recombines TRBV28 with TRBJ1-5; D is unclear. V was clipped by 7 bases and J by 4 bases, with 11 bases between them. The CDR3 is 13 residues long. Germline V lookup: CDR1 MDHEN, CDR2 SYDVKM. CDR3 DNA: TGTGCCAGCACCCCCAGCCTAAATCAGCCCCAGCATTTT. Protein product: CASTPSLNQPQHF.

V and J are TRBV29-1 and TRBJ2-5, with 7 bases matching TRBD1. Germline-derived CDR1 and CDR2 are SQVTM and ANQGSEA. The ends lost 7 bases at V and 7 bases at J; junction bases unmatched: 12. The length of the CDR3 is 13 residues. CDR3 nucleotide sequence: TGCAGCGCGAGGATCACAGGGGTTGGGACCCAGTACTTC. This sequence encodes CSARITGVGTQYF.

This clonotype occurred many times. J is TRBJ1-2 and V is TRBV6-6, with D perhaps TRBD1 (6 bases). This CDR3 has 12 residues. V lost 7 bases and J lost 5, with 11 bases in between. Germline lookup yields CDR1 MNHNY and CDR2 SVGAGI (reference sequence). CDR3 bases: TGTGCCAGCAAGGCAGGGGTGTATGGCTACACCTTC. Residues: CASKAGVYGYTF.

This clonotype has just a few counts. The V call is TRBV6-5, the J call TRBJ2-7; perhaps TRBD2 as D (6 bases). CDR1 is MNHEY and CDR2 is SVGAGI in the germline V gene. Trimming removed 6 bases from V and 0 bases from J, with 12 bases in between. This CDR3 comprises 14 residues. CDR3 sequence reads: CASRRDWSSYEQYF. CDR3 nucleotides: TGTGCCAGCAGGCGGGACTGGAGCTCCTACGAGCAGTACTTC.

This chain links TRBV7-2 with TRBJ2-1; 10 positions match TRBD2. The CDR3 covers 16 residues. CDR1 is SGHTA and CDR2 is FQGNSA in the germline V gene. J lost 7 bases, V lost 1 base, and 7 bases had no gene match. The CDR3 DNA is TGTGCCAGCAGCTTAGGACCAGCGGGGGGGCGAAATGAGCAGTTCTTC. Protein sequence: CASSLGPAGGRNEQFF.